This T cell receptor beta chain emerged from a study of T cell responses to AZD1222 COVID-19 vaccine. The study's findings and limits: Spike-specific TCR breadth and depth rose after two AZD1222 doses. Across the whole spike, CD4 TCRs peaked at regions 160-218 and 743-854. A mostly white British donor set with more females was recruited, and clonal diversity was possibly underestimated.

The assay was immunoSEQ multiplex PCR, and TCRdb's table has in-frame clones only and misses some. The sample gives 130,000 to 150,000 clones, about nine tenths of which show up once; 1.5% to 2% is in the top ten. The V gene end was trimmed by 0 bases and the J gene end by 4 bases; junction bases not matched to a gene: 1. Germline V gene sequence: CDR1 MGHRA, CDR2 YSYEKL. The length of the CDR3 is 16 residues. Concerning this clone itself: Its specificity is not known.

This TCR was recovered from an adult who received the AZD1222 COVID-19 vaccine. The chain carries TRBV4-1 and TRBJ1-6, with 9 bases aligning to TRBD1. The sample consisted of peripheral blood, taken 28 days after the second AZD1222 dose. The CDR3 sequence: CASSQDGQGYNSPLHF. The CDR3 nucleotides are TGCGCCAGCAGCCAAGATGGACAGGGGTATAATTCACCCCTCCACTTT.